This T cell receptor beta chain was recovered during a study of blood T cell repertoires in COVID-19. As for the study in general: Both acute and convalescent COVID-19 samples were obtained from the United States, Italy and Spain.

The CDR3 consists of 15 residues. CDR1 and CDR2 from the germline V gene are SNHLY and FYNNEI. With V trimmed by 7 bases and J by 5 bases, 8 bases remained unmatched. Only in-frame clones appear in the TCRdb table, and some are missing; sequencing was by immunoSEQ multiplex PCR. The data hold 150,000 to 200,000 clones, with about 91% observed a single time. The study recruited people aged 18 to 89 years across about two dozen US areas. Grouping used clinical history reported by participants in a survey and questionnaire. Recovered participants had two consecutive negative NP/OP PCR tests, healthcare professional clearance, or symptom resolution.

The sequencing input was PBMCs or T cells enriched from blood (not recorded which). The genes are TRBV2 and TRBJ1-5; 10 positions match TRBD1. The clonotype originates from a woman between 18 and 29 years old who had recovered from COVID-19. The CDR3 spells CASTRDRGPYQPQHF. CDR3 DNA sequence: TGTGCCAGCACCCGGGACAGGGGACCTTATCAGCCCCAGCATTTT.